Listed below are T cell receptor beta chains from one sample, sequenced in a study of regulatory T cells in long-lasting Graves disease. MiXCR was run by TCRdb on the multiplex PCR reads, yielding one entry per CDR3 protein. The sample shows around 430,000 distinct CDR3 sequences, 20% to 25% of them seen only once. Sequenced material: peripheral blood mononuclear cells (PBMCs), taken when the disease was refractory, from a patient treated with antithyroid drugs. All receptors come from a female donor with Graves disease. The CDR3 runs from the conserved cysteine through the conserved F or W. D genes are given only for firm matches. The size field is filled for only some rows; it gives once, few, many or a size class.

CDR3: CASRWVTNTEAFF
DNA: TGTGCCAGCAGATGGGTCACGAACACTGAAGCTTTCTTT
D: NA
V: TRBV12-3/TRBV12-4
size: many
J: TRBJ1-1

CDR3: CASSLTGQAYEQYF
DNA: TGTGCCAGCAGCTTAACGGGACAGGCCTACGAGCAGTACTTC
D: TRBD1
V: TRBV7-9
size: few
J: TRBJ2-7

CDR3: CASSLNRGTPTGANVLTF
DNA: TGTGCCAGCAGCTTAAATCGGGGAACCCCAACTGGGGCCAACGTCCTGACTTTC
D: NA
V: TRBV7-3
size: NA
J: TRBJ2-6

CDR3: CASSSGPLNYGYTF
DNA: TGTGCCAGCAGCTCGGGACCCTTAAACTATGGCTACACCTTC
D: NA
V: TRBV7-9
size: many
J: TRBJ1-2

CDR3: CASRTGFEQYF
DNA: TGTGCCAGTAGAACAGGGTTCGAGCAGTACTTC
D: NA
V: TRBV6-1
size: many
J: TRBJ2-7

CDR3: CASSPIQGTSGNTIYF
DNA: TGTGCCAGCAGTCCTATCCAGGGCACCTCTGGAAACACCATATATTTT
D: NA
V: TRBV6-1
size: few
J: TRBJ1-3

CDR3: CASSQSPGGRGEKLFF
DNA: TGTGCCAGCAGCCAATCTCCGGGCGGAAGGGGGGAAAAACTGTTTTTT
D: NA
V: TRBV16
size: NA
J: TRBJ1-4

CDR3: CASSYAGGPRTGELFF
DNA: TGTGCCAGCAGTTACGCGGGGGGGCCGCGGACCGGGGAGCTGTTTTTT
D: TRBD2
V: TRBV6-5
size: NA
J: TRBJ2-2

CDR3: CASSFIRGYQPQHF
DNA: TGTGCCAGCAGCTTCATCAGGGGATATCAGCCCCAGCATTTT
D: NA
V: TRBV7-3
size: NA
J: TRBJ1-5

CDR3: CASTTSGKGEQYF
DNA: TGTGCCAGTACCACTAGCGGGAAGGGCGAGCAGTACTTC
D: TRBD2
V: TRBV19
size: few
J: TRBJ2-7

CDR3: CASSLDRGRKETQYF
DNA: TGCGCCAGCAGCTTGGACAGGGGGCGAAAAGAGACCCAGTACTTC
D: TRBD1
V: TRBV7-9
size: NA
J: TRBJ2-5

CDR3: CASTPGQNQPQHF
DNA: TGTGCCAGCACCCCTGGGCAAAATCAGCCCCAGCATTTT
D: NA
V: TRBV6-1
size: NA
J: TRBJ1-5

CDR3: CASSPSTAYQETQYF
DNA: TGTGCCAGCAGCCCCTCGACAGCGTATCAAGAGACCCAGTACTTC
D: NA
V: TRBV11-2
size: many
J: TRBJ2-5

CDR3: CASSLSVGNQPQHF
DNA: TGTGCCAGCAGTTTATCTGTAGGGAATCAGCCCCAGCATTTT
D: NA
V: TRBV28
size: many
J: TRBJ1-5

CDR3: CAWSIGTGDEQYF
DNA: TGTGCCTGGAGTATAGGGACAGGGGACGAGCAGTACTTC
D: TRBD1
V: TRBV30
size: NA
J: TRBJ2-7

CDR3: CASTGLQETQYF
DNA: TGTGCCAGCACAGGACTACAAGAGACCCAGTACTTC
D: NA
V: TRBV2
size: many
J: TRBJ2-5

CDR3: CASSQAGQGNQPQHF
DNA: TGCGCCAGCAGCCAAGCAGGACAGGGAAATCAGCCCCAGCATTTT
D: TRBD1
V: TRBV4-1
size: NA
J: TRBJ1-5

CDR3: CASSPWGGQETQYF
DNA: TGTGCCAGCAGCCCCTGGGGCGGCCAGGAGACCCAGTACTTC
D: NA
V: TRBV11-2
size: many
J: TRBJ2-5

CDR3: CASSLILAGVHGELFF
DNA: TGTGCCAGCAGCTTAATACTAGCGGGAGTCCACGGGGAGCTGTTTTTT
D: TRBD2
V: TRBV7-2
size: NA
J: TRBJ2-2

CDR3: CASCPAGDRNYGYTF
DNA: TGTGCCAGTTGTCCTGCGGGCGACCGTAACTATGGCTACACCTTC
D: NA
V: TRBV28
size: many
J: TRBJ1-2

CDR3: CASTGRFGETQYF
DNA: TGTGCCAGCACGGGGCGGTTTGGAGAGACCCAGTACTTC
D: NA
V: TRBV27
size: NA
J: TRBJ2-5

CDR3: CASSLGGIYGYTF
DNA: TGTGCCAGCAGCCTAGGTGGGATCTATGGCTACACCTTC
D: NA
V: TRBV7-2
size: many
J: TRBJ1-2

CDR3: CSARDARGPFEYNYGYTF
DNA: TGCAGTGCTAGAGATGCAAGGGGACCCTTTGAATACAACTATGGCTACACCTTC
D: NA
V: TRBV20-1
size: NA
J: TRBJ1-2

CDR3: CASSPGLRVGYTF
DNA: TGTGCCAGCAGCCCAGGGCTCCGGGTGGGCTACACCTTC
D: NA
V: TRBV7-2
size: NA
J: TRBJ1-2

CDR3: CASKEAGQPQHF
DNA: TGTGCCAGCAAAGAGGCCGGTCAGCCCCAGCATTTT
D: NA
V: TRBV6-1
size: many
J: TRBJ1-5

CDR3: CASSFRDRKNIQYF
DNA: TGTGCCAGCAGCTTCCGGGACAGAAAAAACATTCAGTACTTC
D: TRBD1
V: TRBV7-8
size: NA
J: TRBJ2-4

CDR3: CASSSSGQVNQPQHF
DNA: TGTGCCAGCAGTTCCTCGGGACAGGTTAATCAGCCCCAGCATTTT
D: TRBD1
V: TRBV28
size: many
J: TRBJ1-5

CDR3: CASSLLGVGANVLTF
DNA: TGTGCCAGCAGCTTATTGGGAGTTGGGGCCAACGTCCTGACTTTC
D: NA
V: TRBV7-3
size: NA
J: TRBJ2-6

CDR3: CASSAGTEHSNQPQHF
DNA: TGTGCCAGCAGTGCTGGTACCGAGCATAGCAATCAGCCCCAGCATTTT
D: NA
V: TRBV2
size: NA
J: TRBJ1-5

CDR3: CASNFTGGFSYEQYF
DNA: TGTGCCAGCAATTTCACAGGGGGCTTCTCCTACGAGCAGTACTTC
D: TRBD1
V: TRBV28
size: many
J: TRBJ2-7

CDR3: CASSHRFRDGFGNSYGYTF
DNA: TGTGCCAGCAGCCACCGGTTTCGGGATGGCTTTGGGAATAGCTATGGCTACACCTTC
D: NA
V: TRBV13
size: few
J: TRBJ1-2

CDR3: CASRDGQPNEKLFF
DNA: TGTGCCAGCAGAGACGGACAGCCAAATGAAAAACTGTTTTTT
D: NA
V: TRBV6-1
size: many
J: TRBJ1-4

CDR3: CASRRTALYEQYF
DNA: TGTGCCAGCAGACGGACAGCTCTCTACGAGCAGTACTTC
D: NA
V: TRBV6-1
size: NA
J: TRBJ2-7

CDR3: CASSTRKLGQGRETQYF
DNA: TGTGCCAGCAGCACGCGAAAATTGGGACAGGGAAGGGAGACCCAGTACTTC
D: TRBD1
V: TRBV11-2
size: once
J: TRBJ2-5

CDR3: CASSLGRKETQYF
DNA: TGTGCCAGCAGCTTAGGTAGAAAAGAGACCCAGTACTTC
D: NA
V: TRBV7-9
size: many
J: TRBJ2-5

CDR3: CASSQDITYEQYF
DNA: TGTGCCAGCAGCCAGGACATAACCTACGAGCAGTACTTC
D: NA
V: TRBV11-3
size: many
J: TRBJ2-7

CDR3: CASSLVAGGENEQFF
DNA: TGTGCCAGCAGCTTAGTGGCGGGGGGGGAAAATGAGCAGTTCTTC
D: TRBD2
V: TRBV7-2
size: NA
J: TRBJ2-1

CDR3: CASSETGAARRNGYTF
DNA: TGTGCCAGCAGTGAAACAGGGGCCGCTCGGCGGAATGGCTACACCTTC
D: TRBD1
V: TRBV6-1
size: NA
J: TRBJ1-2

CDR3: CASRSPGDDQPQHF
DNA: TGTGCCAGCAGATCCCCAGGGGACGATCAGCCCCAGCATTTT
D: NA
V: TRBV6-1
size: NA
J: TRBJ1-5

CDR3: CSAPYTGADNSPLHF
DNA: TGCAGTGCTCCCTATACAGGGGCGGATAATTCACCCCTCCACTTT
D: TRBD1
V: TRBV20-1
size: NA
J: TRBJ1-6

CDR3: CSARETGGSYNEQFF
DNA: TGCAGTGCTAGAGAGACAGGGGGCTCGTACAATGAGCAGTTCTTC
D: TRBD1
V: TRBV20-1
size: NA
J: TRBJ2-1

CDR3: CASSQEEDEAYEQYF
DNA: TGCGCCAGCAGCCAAGAGGAAGATGAGGCTTACGAGCAGTACTTC
D: NA
V: TRBV4-3
size: NA
J: TRBJ2-7

CDR3: CASNTGNHDTGELFF
DNA: TGTGCCAGCAATACAGGGAATCACGACACCGGGGAGCTGTTTTTT
D: NA
V: TRBV7-9
size: NA
J: TRBJ2-2

CDR3: CASTGSNYGYTF
DNA: TGTGCCAGTACAGGGTCCAACTATGGCTACACCTTC
D: NA
V: TRBV19
size: NA
J: TRBJ1-2

CDR3: CSAPGQGLRTGELFF
DNA: TGCAGTGCTCCCGGACAGGGATTGAGAACCGGGGAGCTGTTTTTT
D: TRBD1
V: TRBV20-1
size: NA
J: TRBJ2-2

CDR3: CASGFRPTRTNQPQHF
DNA: TGTGCCAGCGGATTCCGACCGACCCGGACGAATCAGCCCCAGCATTTT
D: NA
V: TRBV4-2
size: NA
J: TRBJ1-5

CDR3: CASSLEAGVEETQYF
DNA: TGTGCCAGCAGTTTAGAAGCGGGGGTAGAAGAGACCCAGTACTTC
D: TRBD2
V: TRBV12-3/TRBV12-4
size: many
J: TRBJ2-5

CDR3: CVSKGTVRQDSEQYF
DNA: TGTGTCAGCAAAGGGACCGTGAGACAGGACAGCGAGCAGTACTTC
D: NA
V: TRBV7-2
size: NA
J: TRBJ2-7